Listed here are 30 T cell receptor beta chains from one sample, sequenced in a study of blood T cell repertoires in COVID-19. Sequenced by immunoSEQ multiplex PCR; TCRdb stores in-frame clones only, minus some. Found here are 150,000 or so clones, roughly 78% of them singletons; the top ten hold around 15%. Sample: peripheral blood. The origin of the receptors is a human donor with acute or convalescent COVID-19. The donor label of this sample is uncertain.

The chain is built from TRBV20-1 and TRBJ1-5; 10 bases are a match to TRBD1. CDR1 and CDR2 (germline): DFQATT, SNEGSKA (reference sequence). J gave up 8 bases and V 3 bases, and 10 bases lay outside the gene matches. The CDR3 is 15 amino acids. CDR3 bases: TGCAGTGCTAGTACTCCGGGACAGGGGAGTGAGCCCCAGCATTTT. It specifies CSASTPGQGSEPQHF.

The chain joins TRBV20-1 to TRBJ1-2; 9 bases line up with TRBD1. V gave up 3 bases and J gave up 0 bases; unmatched junction bases: 2. This CDR3 is built from 14 residues. The V gene's germline CDR1 is DFQATT and CDR2 SNEGSKA (reference sequence). Here the CDR3 DNA reads TGCAGTGCTAGTGGGACAGGGCCTAACTATGGCTACACCTTC. This sequence encodes CSASGTGPNYGYTF.

The chain combines TRBV29-1 with TRBJ2-7; 9 nucleotides agree with TRBD1. Germline assignment: CDR1 SQVTM and CDR2 ANQGSEA. There are 12 residues in the CDR3. J lost 4 bases, V lost 5 bases, and 3 bases had no gene match. CDR3 coding DNA: TGCAGCGTTCTGACAGGGGGGTACGAGCAGTACTTC. It codes for CSVLTGGYEQYF.

This sequence joins TRBV7-2 and TRBJ1-4; D may be TRBD1 (5 bases). The V end lost 6 bases, the J end lost 2 bases, and 16 bases lay between the germline ends. Germline CDR1 reads SGHTA; CDR2 reads FQGNSA. The CDR3 loop spans 16 amino acids. The CDR3 DNA sequence: TGTGCCAGCAGACCCGGCGGGGGGACCACTAATGAAAAACTGTTTTTT. Translating it yields CASRPGGGTTNEKLFF.

The V call is TRBV7-9, the J call TRBJ2-7; D call uncertain. Looked up from germline, CDR1 is SEHNR and CDR2 is FQNEAQ (reference sequence). The CDR3 has 11 residues. The V end was cut by 3 bases, the J end by 5 bases, with 5 bases between. This chain's CDR3 is CASSFLHEQYF. The CDR3, as DNA: TGTGCCAGCAGCTTCCTACACGAGCAGTACTTC.

The chain couples TRBV6-5 to TRBJ1-2; no firm D call. The CDR3 has 11 amino acids. Germline values: CDR1 MNHEY, CDR2 SVGAGI. V was pared by 6 bases and J by 7 bases, with 9 bases between. In DNA form, the CDR3 reads TGTGCCAGCAGCCTGCAACTTGGCTACACCTTC. It specifies CASSLQLGYTF.

This clone was seen a handful of times. The rearrangement uses TRBV6-5 and TRBJ1-1; possibly TRBD1 for D (5 bases). Between the trimmed V and J ends, which lost 6 bases and 5 bases, there was a span of 10 bases. Germline V lookup: CDR1 MNHEY, CDR2 SVGAGI. CDR3 size: 12 residues. CDR3 coding DNA: TGTGCCAGCAGGGGGGGGAAGACTGAAGCTTTCTTT. Its translation: CASRGGKTEAFF.

The chain employs TRBV4-1 and TRBJ1-2, with D unclear. Germline CDR1 MGHRA, CDR2 YSYEKL. This CDR3 spans 15 amino acids. V dropped 0 bases and J dropped 0 bases, with 8 bases sitting between them. The CDR3 DNA sequence: TGCGCCAGCAGCCAAGATCTGACAACTAACTATGGCTACACCTTC. Translation: CASSQDLTTNYGYTF.

A few counts support this clone. This chain links TRBV3-1 (or the pseudogene TRBV3-2) with TRBJ1-6; tentative D call: TRBD1 (5 bases). V lost 1 base and J lost 1, with 14 bases in between. The length of the CDR3 is 18 residues. Germline CDR1 reads LGHDT; CDR2 reads YNNKEL (reference sequence). The CDR3 region is CASSQVPPGGSYNSPLHF. CDR3 nucleotides: TGTGCCAGCAGCCAAGTACCCCCCGGGGGATCCTATAATTCACCCCTCCACTTT.

This clone was counted between two and nine times. The chain recombines TRBV10-3 with TRBJ2-7, with 9 bases lining up with TRBD1. CDR1 ENHRY and CDR2 SYGVKD come from the germline V gene. The CDR3 extends over 14 amino acids. With 10 bases clipped from V and 5 bases from J, the junction kept 12 bases outside the gene matches. CDR3 in amino acids: CATRQDRGGDEQYF. The CDR3 bases are TGTGCCACTCGCCAGGACAGGGGAGGGGACGAGCAGTACTTC.

V is TRBV6-5 and J is TRBJ1-5; the D is unclear. The CDR3 spans 13 residues. The V end lost 4 bases, the J end lost 3 bases, and 7 bases lay between the germline ends. Germline CDR1 reads MNHEY; CDR2 reads SVGAGI. Written as DNA, the CDR3 is TGTGCCAGCAGTTCACAGATCAATCAGCCCCAGCATTTT. This sequence encodes CASSSQINQPQHF.

The chain employs TRBV2 and TRBJ1-4, with 7 bases fitting TRBD1. V was clipped by 8 bases and J by 6 bases; unmatched bases: 12. The germline V gene has CDR1 SNHLY and CDR2 FYNNEI. This CDR3 region has 15 residues. In DNA, the CDR3 is TGTGCCAGCGGGACAGCCCTAGGAATTTATGAAAAACTGTTTTTT. Translating it yields CASGTALGIYEKLFF.

The V and J genes are TRBV5-4 and TRBJ2-5, with D possibly being TRBD2 (5 bases). V was shortened by 1 base and J by 4 bases, with 8 bases between the two germline ends. The germline gives CDR1 SGHNT, CDR2 YYREEE (reference sequence). The CDR3 has 13 residues. CDR3 sequence: CASSLKGRETQYF. The CDR3, as DNA: TGTGCCAGCAGCTTGAAAGGGAGAGAGACCCAGTACTTC. The whole variable domain, filled in from reference TRBV5-4 and TRBJ2-5, reads ETGVTQSPTHLIKTRGQQVTLRCSSQSGHNTVSWYQQALGQGPQFIFQYYREEENGRGNFPPRFSGLQFPNYSSELNVNALELDDSALYLCASSLKGRETQYFGPGTRLLVL.

The chain has TRBV11-2 and TRBJ2-5; 7 bases are shared with TRBD2. Trimming took 0 bases from V and 5 from J; bases not matched to a gene: 6. The CDR3 length is 15 residues. In germline, CDR1 is SGHAT, CDR2 FQNNGV. Here the CDR3 DNA reads TGTGCCAGCAGCTTAGATCGGGGGGTCGGGGAGACCCAGTACTTC. Its translation is CASSLDRGVGETQYF. Filled out from reference TRBV11-2 and TRBJ2-5, the complete variable domain reads EAGVAQSPRYKIIEKRQSVAFWCNPISGHATLYWYQQILGQGPKLLIQFQNNGVVDDSQLPKDRFSAERLKGVDSTLKIQPAKLEDSAVYLCASSLDRGVGETQYFGPGTRLLVL.

The chain couples TRBV2 to TRBJ1-2; perhaps TRBD1 as D (5 bases). From germline, CDR1 is SNHLY and CDR2 FYNNEI. The ends were cut back, 6 bases at V and 3 bases at J, with 14 bases in the middle. This CDR3 region has 14 residues. The CDR3 DNA reads as TGTGCCAGCAGGGAGCGGGGAGGGGACTATGGCTACACCTTC. Translating it yields CASRERGGDYGYTF.

CDR3 loop: CASSISRWRATNEKLFF. CDR3 nucleotides: TGTGCCAGTAGTATATCAAGGTGGAGGGCAACTAATGAAAAACTGTTTTTT. This chain joins TRBV19 and TRBJ1-4; D gene unclear. Trimming took 2 bases from V and 0 from J, leaving 13 bases between them. Germline loops: CDR1 LNHDA, CDR2 SQIVND (reference sequence). The CDR3 is 17 amino acids.

This sequence joins TRBV19 and TRBJ1-1; maybe TRBD1 (5 bases). Trimming took 7 bases from V and 6 from J, leaving 18 bases between them. CDR3 length: 14 amino acids. From germline, CDR1 is LNHDA and CDR2 SQIVND (reference sequence). For the CDR3, the DNA is TGTGCCAGTAATCGCAGGGAGGGGTTAGCTGAAGCTTTCTTT. This codes for CASNRREGLAEAFF. Using reference TRBV19 and TRBJ1-1 for the parts outside the CDR3, the full variable domain is DGGITQSPKYLFRKEGQNVTLSCEQNLNHDAMYWYRQDPGQGLRLIYYSQIVNDFQKGDIAEGYSVSREKKESFPLTVTSAQKNPTAFYLCASNRREGLAEAFFGQGTRLTVV.

V usage is TRBV5-1 and J usage is TRBJ1-1; a possible D gene is TRBD1 (5 bases). From germline, CDR1 is SGHRS and CDR2 YFSETQ. This CDR3 has 15 amino acids. The V end lost 0 bases, the J end lost 0 bases, and 9 bases lay between the germline ends. CDR3 sequence reads: CASSLAGFMNTEAFF. The CDR3, as DNA: TGCGCCAGCAGCTTGGCAGGGTTCATGAACACTGAAGCTTTCTTT.

J is TRBJ1-5 and V is TRBV30; the match to TRBD1 covers 9 bases. V lost 1 base to trimming and J lost 15 bases; unmatched junction nucleotides: 10. This CDR3 spans 13 amino acids. Germline loops: CDR1 GTSNPN, CDR2 SVGIG (reference sequence). CDR3 protein: CAWSGTGDQPGHF. CDR3 coding DNA: TGTGCCTGGAGTGGGACAGGGGACCAGCCGGGGCATTTT.

The rearrangement joins TRBV7-6 to TRBJ2-7; a weak D match, TRBD1 (6 bases). Germline loops: CDR1 SGHVS, CDR2 FNYEAQ. V lost 5 bases and J 0 bases, leaving 14 bases between the germline ends. The CDR3 covers 15 residues. CDR3 protein: CASSETQGYSYEQYF. The CDR3 DNA is TGTGCCAGCAGCGAAACACAGGGTTACTCCTACGAGCAGTACTTC. Drawing the rest from reference TRBV7-6 and TRBJ2-7, the complete variable domain is GAGVSQSPRYKVTKRGQDVALRCDPISGHVSLYWYRQALGQGPEFLTYFNYEAQQDKSGLPNDRFSAERPEGSISTLTIQRTEQRDSAMYRCASSETQGYSYEQYFGPGTRLTVT.

The chain joins TRBV14 to TRBJ1-1; unclear D gene. V was pared by 6 bases and J by 1 base, with 6 bases between. CDR1 SGHDN and CDR2 FVKESK come from the germline V gene. CDR3 length: 12 amino acids. The CDR3 DNA is TGTGCCAGCAGTTCATGGAACACTGAAGCTTTCTTT. Its protein is CASSSWNTEAFF. Complete variable domain (other parts from reference TRBV14 and TRBJ1-1): EAGVTQFPSHSVIEKGQTVTLRCDPISGHDNLYWYRRVMGKEIKFLLHFVKESKQDESGMPNNRFLAERTGGTYSTLKVQPAELEDSGVYFCASSSWNTEAFFGQGTRLTVV.

This rearrangement joins TRBV15 to TRBJ2-7, with D perhaps TRBD1 (6 bases). Germline CDR1 and CDR2: LNHNV and YYDKDF (reference sequence). CDR3 length: 14 amino acids. Deletions cut 0 bases from V and 4 bases from J, with 10 bases between. This chain's CDR3 is CATSREPQGYEQYF. In nucleotides, the CDR3 is TGTGCCACCAGCAGAGAACCCCAGGGGTACGAGCAGTACTTC.

The V and J genes are TRBV18 and TRBJ1-1; D unresolved. Germline V gives CDR1 KGHSH, CDR2 LQKENI. Trimming left V 2 bases short and J 5 bases short, with 12 bases between. This CDR3 spans 14 amino acids. The CDR3 spells CASSPRPPGTEAFF. The CDR3 DNA sequence: TGTGCCAGCTCACCAAGGCCCCCGGGAACTGAAGCTTTCTTT.

This clone was counted once. This sequence joins TRBV12-3 or TRBV12-4 and TRBJ2-7, with 8 bases matching TRBD2. This CDR3 has 12 amino acids. After removal of 3 bases from V and 6 bases from J, the junction contained 1 base not matched to a gene. CDR3 sequence: CASSFGGGEQYF. CDR3 bases: TGTGCCAGCAGTTTCGGGGGGGGCGAGCAGTACTTC.

The rearrangement joins TRBV9 to TRBJ1-1; tentative D call: TRBD1 (5 bases). CDR1 and CDR2 from the germline V gene are SGDLS and YYNGEE. The CDR3 runs to 14 residues. The V end was cut by 1 base, the J end by 3 bases, with 10 bases between. The CDR3: CASSVFDRDTEAFF. The CDR3 DNA follows: TGTGCCAGCAGCGTATTCGACAGAGACACTGAAGCTTTCTTT.

This rearrangement joins TRBV18 to TRBJ2-5; 8 nucleotides line up with TRBD1. After removal of 2 bases from V and 7 bases from J, the junction contained 6 bases not matched to a gene. The CDR3 is 14 residues long. The germline gives CDR1 KGHSH, CDR2 LQKENI. The CDR3 bases are TGTGCCAGCTCACCAGGACAGGGTTTGGGGACCCAGTACTTC. This gives the protein CASSPGQGLGTQYF. The whole variable domain, filled in from reference TRBV18 and TRBJ2-5, reads NAGVMQNPRHLVRRRGQEARLRCSPMKGHSHVYWYRQLPEEGLKFMVYLQKENIIDESGMPKERFSAEFPKEGPSILRIQQVVRGDSAAYFCASSPGQGLGTQYFGPGTRLLVL.

This chain connects TRBV5-8 to TRBJ1-5, with D maybe TRBD1 (5 bases). This CDR3 comprises 12 residues. With 5 bases removed from V and 15 bases from J, the gap between germline ends came to 18 bases. The germline CDR1 and CDR2 sequences are SGHTS and YDEGEE. Written as DNA, the CDR3 is TGTGCCAGCAGTCCGGGGGGGGAGTATTGGCATTTT. This sequence encodes CASSPGGEYWHF.

The chain couples TRBV27 to TRBJ2-5; D is perhaps TRBD2 (5 bases). Trimming removed 8 bases from V and 7 bases from J, with 17 bases in between. Per the germline V gene, CDR1 is MNHEY and CDR2 is SMNVEV (reference sequence). The CDR3 covers 13 residues. The CDR3 spells CASRRVGVATQYF. In DNA, the CDR3 is TGTGCCAGCCGGCGAGTCGGGGTAGCGACCCAGTACTTC.

A remark on this clone: A read error may account for a junction end that differs from germline. The rearrangement joins TRBV18 to TRBJ1-3; D unresolved. The length of the CDR3 is 18 residues. Per the germline V gene, CDR1 is KGHSH and CDR2 is LQKENI. The CDR3 loop is CATSPGWAGTSSGNTIYF. CDR3 DNA sequence: TGTGCCACCTCACCAGGTTGGGCGGGAACGTCCTCTGGAAACACCATATATTTT.

The table lists this clone with a few counts. The chain links TRBV5-4 to TRBJ1-2; D is possibly TRBD1 (5 bases). Between the trimmed V and J ends, which lost 1 base and 2 bases, there was a span of 9 bases. This CDR3 region has 14 residues. CDR1 is SGHNT and CDR2 is YYREEE in the germline V gene (reference sequence). In DNA, the CDR3 is TGTGCCAGCAGCTTGTTACAGGCCAACTATGGCTACACCTTC. Its protein is CASSLLQANYGYTF.